Below, one T cell receptor beta chain is given with its context. Antigen unknown. The data originate from a study of shared clonotypes between healthy human individuals. Study outcomes and limitations: There were few donors, and this limited the genetic and exposure-history diversity represented.

The repertoire was sequenced with immunoSEQ multiplex PCR; TCRdb's copy has only in-frame clones and lacks some. The sample has about 710,000 clones, 73% seen once. The ends lost 8 bases at V and 8 bases at J; junction bases unmatched: 6. This CDR3 spans 13 amino acids. Germline V gene sequence: CDR1 MGHDK, CDR2 SYGVNS. CD45RA-negative memory and CD45RA+ naive subsets were split from the CD4+ cells. This clonotype was sampled from a woman in her thirties in good health. The chain is built from TRBV25-1 and TRBJ1-6; 7 bases align to TRBD1. The sample consisted of memory CD4+ T cells sorted from blood. Described subset: CD45RA-negative fraction. CDR3 region: CASSRQGDSPLHF. Here the CDR3 DNA reads TGTGCCAGCTCCAGACAGGGAGATTCACCCCTCCACTTT.